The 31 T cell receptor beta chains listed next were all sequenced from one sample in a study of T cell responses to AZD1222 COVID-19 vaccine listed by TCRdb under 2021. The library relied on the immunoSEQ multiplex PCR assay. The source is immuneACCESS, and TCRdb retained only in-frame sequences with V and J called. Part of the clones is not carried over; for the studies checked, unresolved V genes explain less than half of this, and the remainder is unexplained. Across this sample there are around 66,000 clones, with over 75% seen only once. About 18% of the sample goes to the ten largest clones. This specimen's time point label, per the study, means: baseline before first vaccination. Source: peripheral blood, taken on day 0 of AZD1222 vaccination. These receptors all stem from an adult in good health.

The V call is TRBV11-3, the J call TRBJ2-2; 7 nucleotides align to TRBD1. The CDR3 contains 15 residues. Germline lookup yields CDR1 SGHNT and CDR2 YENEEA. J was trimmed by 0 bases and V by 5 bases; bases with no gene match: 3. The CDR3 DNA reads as TGTGCCAGCAGCATAACAGGGGCGAACACCGGGGAGCTGTTTTTT. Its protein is CASSITGANTGELFF. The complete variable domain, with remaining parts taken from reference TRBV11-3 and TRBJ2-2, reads EAGVVQSPRYKIIEKKQPVAFWCNPISGHNTLYWYLQNLGQGPELLIRYENEEAVDDSQLPKDRFSAERLKGVDSTLKIQPAELGDSAVYLCASSITGANTGELFFGEGSRLTVL.

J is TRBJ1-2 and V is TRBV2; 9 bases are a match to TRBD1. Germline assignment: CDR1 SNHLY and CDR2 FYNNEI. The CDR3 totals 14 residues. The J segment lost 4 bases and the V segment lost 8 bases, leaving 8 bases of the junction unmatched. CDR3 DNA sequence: TGTGCCAGCGGGACAGGGCTCCTTGGCTATGGCTACACCTTC. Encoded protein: CASGTGLLGYGYTF.

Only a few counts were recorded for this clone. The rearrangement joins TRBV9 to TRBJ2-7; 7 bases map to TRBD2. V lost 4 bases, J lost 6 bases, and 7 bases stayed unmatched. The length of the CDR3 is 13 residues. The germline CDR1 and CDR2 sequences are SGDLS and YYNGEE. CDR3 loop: CASSYLWGGEQYF. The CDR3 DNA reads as TGTGCCAGCAGCTATCTTTGGGGGGGCGAGCAGTACTTC.

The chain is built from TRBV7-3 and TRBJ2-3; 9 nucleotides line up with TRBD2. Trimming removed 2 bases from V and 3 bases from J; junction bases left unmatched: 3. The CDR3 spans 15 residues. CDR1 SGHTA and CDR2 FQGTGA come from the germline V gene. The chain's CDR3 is CASSLGLARTDTQYF. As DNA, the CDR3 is TGTGCCAGCAGCTTAGGACTAGCGAGGACAGATACGCAGTATTTT.

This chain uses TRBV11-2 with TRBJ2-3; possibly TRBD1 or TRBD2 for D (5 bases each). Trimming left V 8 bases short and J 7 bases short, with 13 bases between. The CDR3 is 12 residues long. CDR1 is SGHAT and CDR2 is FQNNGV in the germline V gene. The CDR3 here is CASSPEGYTQYF. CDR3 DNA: TGTGCCAGCTCCCCAGAGGGGTATACGCAGTATTTT.

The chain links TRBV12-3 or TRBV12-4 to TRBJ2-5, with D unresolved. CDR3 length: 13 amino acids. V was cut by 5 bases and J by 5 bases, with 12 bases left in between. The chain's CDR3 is CASSPQRMETQYF. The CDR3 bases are TGTGCCAGCAGTCCCCAGCGTATGGAGACCCAGTACTTC.

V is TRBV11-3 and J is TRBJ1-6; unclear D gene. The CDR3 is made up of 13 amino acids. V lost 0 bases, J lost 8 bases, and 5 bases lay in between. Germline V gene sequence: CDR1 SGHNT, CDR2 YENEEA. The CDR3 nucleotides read TGTGCCAGCAGCTTAGATCGGGATTCACCCCTCCACTTT. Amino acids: CASSLDRDSPLHF.

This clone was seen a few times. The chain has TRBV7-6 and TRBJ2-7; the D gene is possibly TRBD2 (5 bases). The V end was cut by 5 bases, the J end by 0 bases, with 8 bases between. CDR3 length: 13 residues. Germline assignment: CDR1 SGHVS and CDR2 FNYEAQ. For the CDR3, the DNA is TGTGCCAGCAGCCCCCGGGGCTCCTACGAGCAGTACTTC. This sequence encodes CASSPRGSYEQYF.

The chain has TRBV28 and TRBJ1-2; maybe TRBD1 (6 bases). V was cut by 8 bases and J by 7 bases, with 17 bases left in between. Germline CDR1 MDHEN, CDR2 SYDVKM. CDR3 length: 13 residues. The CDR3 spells CASRPGTSRGYTF. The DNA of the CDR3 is TGTGCCAGCCGACCCGGGACATCCCGTGGCTACACCTTC.

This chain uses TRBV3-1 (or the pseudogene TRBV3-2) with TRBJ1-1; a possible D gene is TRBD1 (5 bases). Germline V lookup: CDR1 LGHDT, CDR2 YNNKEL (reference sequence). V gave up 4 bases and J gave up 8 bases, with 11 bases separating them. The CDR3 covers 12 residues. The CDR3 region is CASSREGWEAFF. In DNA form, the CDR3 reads TGTGCCAGCAGCCGAGAGGGGTGGGAAGCTTTCTTT.

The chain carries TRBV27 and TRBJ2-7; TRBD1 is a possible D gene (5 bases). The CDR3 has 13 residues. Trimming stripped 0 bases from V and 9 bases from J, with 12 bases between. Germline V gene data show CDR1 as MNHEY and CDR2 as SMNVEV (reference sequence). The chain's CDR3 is CASSLSVGQRQYF. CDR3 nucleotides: TGTGCCAGCAGTTTATCGGTGGGGCAGCGGCAGTACTTC.

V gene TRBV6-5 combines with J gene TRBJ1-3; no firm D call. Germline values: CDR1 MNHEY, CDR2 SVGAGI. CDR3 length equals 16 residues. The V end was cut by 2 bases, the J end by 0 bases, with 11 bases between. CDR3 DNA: TGTGCCAGCAGTTACGAGGGCAGAGCCTCTGGAAACACCATATATTTT. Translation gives CASSYEGRASGNTIYF.

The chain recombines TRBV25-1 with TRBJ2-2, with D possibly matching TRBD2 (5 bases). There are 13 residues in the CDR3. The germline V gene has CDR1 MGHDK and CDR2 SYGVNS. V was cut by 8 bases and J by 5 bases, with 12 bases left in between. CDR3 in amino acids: CASGERVTGELFF. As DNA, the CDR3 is TGTGCCAGCGGGGAGAGAGTAACCGGGGAGCTGTTTTTT.

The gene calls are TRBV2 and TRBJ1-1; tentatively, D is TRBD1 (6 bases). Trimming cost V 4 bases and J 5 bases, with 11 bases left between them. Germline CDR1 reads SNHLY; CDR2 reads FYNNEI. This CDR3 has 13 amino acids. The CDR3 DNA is TGTGCCAGCAGTGGGCAGGGGCAGACTGAAGCTTTCTTT. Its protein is CASSGQGQTEAFF.

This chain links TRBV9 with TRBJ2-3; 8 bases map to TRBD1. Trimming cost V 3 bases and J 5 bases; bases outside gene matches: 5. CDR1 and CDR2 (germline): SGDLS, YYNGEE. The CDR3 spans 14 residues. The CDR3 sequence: CASSAQGAEDTQYF. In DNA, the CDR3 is TGTGCCAGCAGCGCCCAGGGGGCGGAAGATACGCAGTATTTT.

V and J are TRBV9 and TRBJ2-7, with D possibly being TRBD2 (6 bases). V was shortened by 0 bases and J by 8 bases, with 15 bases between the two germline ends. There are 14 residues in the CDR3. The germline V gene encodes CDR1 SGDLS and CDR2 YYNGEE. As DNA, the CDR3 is TGTGCCAGCAGCGTAGGGGGGACTGAGCTGCAGCAGTACTTC. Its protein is CASSVGGTELQQYF.

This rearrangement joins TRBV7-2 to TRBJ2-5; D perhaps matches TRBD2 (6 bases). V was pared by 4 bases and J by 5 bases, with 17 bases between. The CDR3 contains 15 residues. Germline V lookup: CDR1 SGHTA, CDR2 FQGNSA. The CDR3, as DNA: TGTGCCAGCAGCTGGGCGGGACCAGAGGGGGAGACCCAGTACTTC. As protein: CASSWAGPEGETQYF. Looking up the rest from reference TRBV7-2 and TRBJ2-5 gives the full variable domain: GAGVSQSPSNKVTEKGKDVELRCDPISGHTALYWYRQSLGQGLEFLIYFQGNSAPDKSGLPSDRFSAERTGGSVSTLTIQRTQQEDSAVYLCASSWAGPEGETQYFGPGTRLLVL.

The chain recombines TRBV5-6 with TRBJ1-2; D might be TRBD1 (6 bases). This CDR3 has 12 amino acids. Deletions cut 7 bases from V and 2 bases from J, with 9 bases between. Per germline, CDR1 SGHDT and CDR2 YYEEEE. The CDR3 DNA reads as TGTGCCAGCGGTCAGGGGAACTATGGCTACACCTTC. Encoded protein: CASGQGNYGYTF.

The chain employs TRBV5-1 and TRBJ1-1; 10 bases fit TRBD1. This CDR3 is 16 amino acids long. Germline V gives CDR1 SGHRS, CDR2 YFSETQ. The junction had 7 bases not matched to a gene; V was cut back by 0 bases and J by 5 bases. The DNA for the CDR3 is TGCGCCAGCAGCTTGGAGTGGGACAGGGGTCGGACTGAAGCTTTCTTT. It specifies CASSLEWDRGRTEAFF.

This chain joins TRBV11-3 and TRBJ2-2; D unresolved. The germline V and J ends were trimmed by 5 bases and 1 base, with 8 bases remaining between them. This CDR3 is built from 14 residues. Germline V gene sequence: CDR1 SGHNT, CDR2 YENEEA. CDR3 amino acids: CASSPRQNTGELFF. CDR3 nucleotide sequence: TGTGCCAGCAGCCCAAGACAGAACACCGGGGAGCTGTTTTTT.

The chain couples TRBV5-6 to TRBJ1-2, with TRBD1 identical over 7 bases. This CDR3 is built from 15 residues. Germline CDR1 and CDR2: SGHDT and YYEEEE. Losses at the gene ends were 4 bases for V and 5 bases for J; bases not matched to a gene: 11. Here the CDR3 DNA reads TGTGCCAGCAGCAGGGGCACAGGGGTAACTTATGGCTACACCTTC. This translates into CASSRGTGVTYGYTF.

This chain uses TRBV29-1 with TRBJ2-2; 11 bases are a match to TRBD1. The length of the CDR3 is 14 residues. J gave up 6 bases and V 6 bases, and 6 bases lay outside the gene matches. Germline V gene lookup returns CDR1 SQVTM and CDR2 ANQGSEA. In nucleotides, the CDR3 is TGCAGCGTCAGGACAGGGGGCGGATCCGGGGAGCTGTTTTTT. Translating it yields CSVRTGGGSGELFF.

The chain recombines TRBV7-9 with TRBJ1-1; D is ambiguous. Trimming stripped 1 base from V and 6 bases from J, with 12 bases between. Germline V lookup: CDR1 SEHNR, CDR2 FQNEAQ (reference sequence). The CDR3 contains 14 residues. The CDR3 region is CASSLDSGSAEAFF. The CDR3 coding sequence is TGTGCCAGCAGCTTAGATTCGGGGAGCGCTGAAGCTTTCTTT.

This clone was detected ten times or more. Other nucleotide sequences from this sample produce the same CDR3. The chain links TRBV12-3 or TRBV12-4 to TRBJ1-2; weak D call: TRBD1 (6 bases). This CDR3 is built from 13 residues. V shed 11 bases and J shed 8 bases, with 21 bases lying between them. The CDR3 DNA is TGTGCCCGCGGCCTGGGGGGGGCGCGGGGCTACACCTTC. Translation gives CARGLGGARGYTF.

CDR3 residues: CASSQDARAGNIQYF. CDR3 sequence (DNA): TGTGCCAGCAGCCAAGACGCGAGGGCCGGAAACATTCAGTACTTC. V usage is TRBV3-1 (or the pseudogene TRBV3-2) and J usage is TRBJ2-4; TRBD2 might be the D (5 bases). The CDR3 contains 15 residues. Germline V gene sequence: CDR1 LGHDT, CDR2 YNNKEL (reference sequence). The V end was cut by 0 bases, the J end by 6 bases, with 12 bases between.

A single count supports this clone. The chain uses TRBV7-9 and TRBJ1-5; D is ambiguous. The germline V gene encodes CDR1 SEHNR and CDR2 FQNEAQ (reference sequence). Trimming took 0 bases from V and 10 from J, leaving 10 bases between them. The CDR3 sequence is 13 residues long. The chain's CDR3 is CASSLAPDHPQHF. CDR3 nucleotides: TGTGCCAGCAGCTTAGCACCCGACCATCCCCAGCATTTT.

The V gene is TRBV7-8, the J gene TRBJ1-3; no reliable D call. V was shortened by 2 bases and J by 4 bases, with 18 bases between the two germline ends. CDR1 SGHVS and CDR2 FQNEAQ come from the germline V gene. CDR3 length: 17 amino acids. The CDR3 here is CASSLLLGSGGGNTIYF. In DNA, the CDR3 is TGTGCCAGCAGCTTATTACTAGGGAGTGGCGGAGGAAACACCATATATTTT.

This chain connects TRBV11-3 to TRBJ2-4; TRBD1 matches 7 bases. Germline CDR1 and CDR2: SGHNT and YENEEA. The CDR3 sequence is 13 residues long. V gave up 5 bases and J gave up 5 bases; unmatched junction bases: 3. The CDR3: CASSPGTENIQYF. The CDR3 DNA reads TGTGCCAGCAGCCCCGGGACAGAAAACATTCAGTACTTC.

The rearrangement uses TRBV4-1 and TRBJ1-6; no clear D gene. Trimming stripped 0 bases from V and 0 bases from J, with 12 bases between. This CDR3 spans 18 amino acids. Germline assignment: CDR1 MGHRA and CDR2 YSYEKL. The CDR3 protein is CASSQDNGISSYNSPLHF. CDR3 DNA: TGCGCCAGCAGCCAAGACAACGGGATAAGCTCCTATAATTCACCCCTCCACTTT.

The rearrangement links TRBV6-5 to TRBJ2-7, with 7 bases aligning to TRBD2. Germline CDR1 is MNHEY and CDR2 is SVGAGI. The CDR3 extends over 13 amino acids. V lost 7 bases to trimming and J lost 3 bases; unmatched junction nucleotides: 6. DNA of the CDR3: TGTGCCAGCACCACAGCGGGGAGCTACGAGCAGTACTTC. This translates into CASTTAGSYEQYF.

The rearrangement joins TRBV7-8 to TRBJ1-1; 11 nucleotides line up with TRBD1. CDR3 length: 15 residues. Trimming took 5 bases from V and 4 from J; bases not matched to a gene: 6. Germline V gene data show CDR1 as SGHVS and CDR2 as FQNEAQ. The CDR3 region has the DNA TGTGCCAGCAGCGCCGGACAGGGGGCTGTCACTGAAGCTTTCTTT. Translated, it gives CASSAGQGAVTEAFF.